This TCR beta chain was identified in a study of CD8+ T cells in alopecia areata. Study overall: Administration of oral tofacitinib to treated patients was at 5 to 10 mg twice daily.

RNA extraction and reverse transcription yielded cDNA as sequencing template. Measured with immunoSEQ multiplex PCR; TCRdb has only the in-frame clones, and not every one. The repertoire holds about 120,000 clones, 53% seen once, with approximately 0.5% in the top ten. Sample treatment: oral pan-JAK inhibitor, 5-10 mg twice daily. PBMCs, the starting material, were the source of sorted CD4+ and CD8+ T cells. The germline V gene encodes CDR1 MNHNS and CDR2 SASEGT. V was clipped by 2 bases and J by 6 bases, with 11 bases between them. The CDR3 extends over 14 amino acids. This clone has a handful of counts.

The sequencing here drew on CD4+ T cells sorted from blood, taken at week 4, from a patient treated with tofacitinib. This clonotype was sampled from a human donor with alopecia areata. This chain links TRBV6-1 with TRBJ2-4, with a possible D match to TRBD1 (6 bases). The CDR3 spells CASSEQGSGNIQYF. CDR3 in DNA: TGTGCCAGCAGTGAACAGGGGAGTGGAAACATTCAGTACTTC.